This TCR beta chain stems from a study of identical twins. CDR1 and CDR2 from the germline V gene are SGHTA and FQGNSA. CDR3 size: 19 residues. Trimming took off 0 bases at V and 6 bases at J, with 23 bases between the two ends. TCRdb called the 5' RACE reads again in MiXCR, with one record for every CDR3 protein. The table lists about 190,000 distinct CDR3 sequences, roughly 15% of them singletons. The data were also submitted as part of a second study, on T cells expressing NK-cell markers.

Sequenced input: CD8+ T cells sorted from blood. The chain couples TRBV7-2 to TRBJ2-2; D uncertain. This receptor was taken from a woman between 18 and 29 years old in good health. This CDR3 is CASSLAHGLPVGYAGELFF. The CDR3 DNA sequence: TGTGCCAGCAGCTTAGCCCACGGGCTCCCGGTGGGGTATGCCGGGGAGCTGTTTTTT.